One sample yielded the 32 T cell receptor beta chains listed below, sequenced in a study of control samples from healthy donors and cancer patients. The repertoire was sequenced with immunoSEQ multiplex PCR; TCRdb's copy has only in-frame clones and lacks some. The sample gives about 65,000 clones, roughly nine tenths of which show up once; around 1.2% is in the top ten. The specimen sequenced was PBMCs. The source of these receptors is a woman aged 45-65 years with colorectal cancer.

The chain couples TRBV15 to TRBJ1-2; D remains ambiguous. The CDR3 totals 16 residues. The V and J ends lost 0 bases and 0 bases respectively, with 11 bases between them. Germline assignment: CDR1 LNHNV and CDR2 YYDKDF (reference sequence). Here the CDR3 DNA reads TGTGCCACCAGCAGAGACAGAGCTAAAGCTAACTATGGCTACACCTTC. The encoded protein is CATSRDRAKANYGYTF.

The rearrangement joins TRBV6-5 to TRBJ2-5; a possible D gene is TRBD1 (6 bases). The CDR3 loop spans 14 amino acids. V was cut by 7 bases and J by 4 bases, with 16 bases left in between. Germline values: CDR1 MNHEY, CDR2 SVGAGI. This CDR3 reads CASKLLTGGETQYF. CDR3 DNA sequence: TGTGCCAGCAAATTGCTGACAGGTGGAGAGACCCAGTACTTC.

The rearrangement links TRBV30 to TRBJ1-1; 8 bases fit TRBD1. The CDR3 runs to 13 residues. Germline V gene sequence: CDR1 GTSNPN, CDR2 SVGIG (reference sequence). V lost 8 bases to trimming and J lost 5 bases; unmatched junction nucleotides: 10. DNA of the CDR3: TGTGCCCGGACCGCAGGGGGCGCGACTGAAGCTTTCTTT. It translates to CARTAGGATEAFF. The variable domain in full, completed from reference TRBV30 and TRBJ1-1, reads SQTIHQWPATLVQPVGSPLSLECTVEGTSNPNLYWYRQAAGRGLQLLFYSVGIGQISSEVPQNLSASRPQDRQFILSSKKLLLSDSGFYLCARTAGGATEAFFGQGTRLTVV.

The chain combines TRBV7-3 with TRBJ2-5; tentatively, D is TRBD1 (5 bases). The CDR3 runs to 15 residues. Germline-derived CDR1 and CDR2 are SGHTA and FQGTGA. V was pared by 2 bases and J by 2 bases, with 12 bases between. The CDR3 nucleotides are TGTGCCAGCAGCTTAGCAGGGATGAGACAAGAGACCCAGTACTTC. Its translation is CASSLAGMRQETQYF.

This rearrangement joins TRBV5-1 to TRBJ2-7; 7 bases map to TRBD1. The CDR3 is 15 amino acids. Germline CDR1 is SGHRS and CDR2 is YFSETQ. The trim removed 5 bases at V and 4 bases at J, leaving 12 bases unmatched. The DNA of the CDR3 is TGCGCCAGCAGGGTCGGGACAGTTGAAATTTACGAGCAGTACTTC. Translated: CASRVGTVEIYEQYF.

The V and J genes are TRBV19 and TRBJ2-4; D may be TRBD2 (5 bases). Germline V gene sequence: CDR1 LNHDA, CDR2 SQIVND (reference sequence). CDR3 length equals 15 residues. Trimming removed 6 bases from V and 0 bases from J, with 12 bases in between. CDR3 in DNA: TGTGCCAGTAGGGACCGGGATCTAGCCAAAAACATTCAGTACTTC. Translating it yields CASRDRDLAKNIQYF.

V and J are TRBV3-1 (or the pseudogene TRBV3-2) and TRBJ2-3, with D possibly matching TRBD2 (6 bases). Trimming took off 4 bases at V and 0 bases at J, with 8 bases between the two ends. The CDR3 spans 14 residues. CDR1 LGHDT and CDR2 YNNKEL come from the germline V gene (reference sequence). CDR3 region: CASSRGLSTDTQYF. CDR3 bases: TGTGCCAGCAGCCGGGGACTTAGCACAGATACGCAGTATTTT.

J is TRBJ1-2 and V is TRBV10-3; D not resolved. Germline V lookup: CDR1 ENHRY, CDR2 SYGVKD. The V end lost 3 bases, the J end lost 0 bases, and 8 bases lay between the germline ends. The CDR3 has 14 amino acids. The CDR3 coding sequence is TGTGCCATCAGTGATTCGGGATCTAACTATGGCTACACCTTC. Residues: CAISDSGSNYGYTF.

The chain combines TRBV30 with TRBJ2-5; D tentatively fits TRBD1 or TRBD2 (6 bases each). Germline V lookup: CDR1 GTSNPN, CDR2 SVGIG (reference sequence). The CDR3 length is 14 residues. Trimming removed 0 bases at V and 1 base at J, with 9 bases between. The CDR3 loop is CAWSVGGPQETQYF. CDR3 sequence (DNA): TGTGCCTGGAGTGTCGGGGGCCCCCAAGAGACCCAGTACTTC.

This clone was found a few times. The chain links TRBV5-6 to TRBJ1-5, with a weak D call TRBD1 (5 bases). Germline CDR1 is SGHDT and CDR2 is YYEEEE. Trimming took off 7 bases at V and 2 bases at J, with 13 bases between the two ends. This CDR3 comprises 14 residues. CDR3 in amino acids: CASSNWGGNQPQHF. Written as DNA, the CDR3 is TGTGCCAGCTCTAATTGGGGGGGCAATCAGCCCCAGCATTTT. The full variable domain, its missing parts supplied by reference TRBV5-6 and TRBJ1-5, is DAGVTQSPTHLIKTRGQQVTLRCSPKSGHDTVSWYQQALGQGPQFIFQYYEEEERQRGNFPDRFSGHQFPNYSSELNVNALLLGDSALYLCASSNWGGNQPQHFGDGTRLSIL.

This clone came up a few times. The chain links TRBV5-1 to TRBJ2-2; D perhaps matches TRBD1 (6 bases). The ends were cut back, 2 bases at V and 6 bases at J, with 8 bases in the middle. CDR1 is SGHRS and CDR2 is YFSETQ in the germline V gene. The CDR3 loop spans 13 amino acids. CDR3: CASSFTGPGELFF. DNA of the CDR3: TGCGCCAGCAGCTTCACAGGGCCCGGGGAGCTGTTTTTT.

V usage is TRBV29-1 and J usage is TRBJ1-1; perhaps TRBD1 as D (6 bases). V lost 4 bases and J 5 bases, leaving 17 bases between the germline ends. Germline V CDR1 and CDR2: SQVTM, ANQGSEA. This CDR3 region has 14 residues. CDR3 bases: TGCAGCGTTGTTCAGGGGCTAGGTAGGACTGAAGCTTTCTTT. This sequence encodes CSVVQGLGRTEAFF.

This clone occurred once. The genes are TRBV28 and TRBJ2-7, with 8 nucleotides matching TRBD2. CDR1 and CDR2 (germline): MDHEN, SYDVKM. The CDR3 loop spans 14 amino acids. V shed 7 bases and J 4 bases; nucleotides not matched to a gene: 9. The CDR3 here is CASIPSGGKYEQYF. In DNA form, the CDR3 reads TGTGCCAGCATCCCCTCGGGAGGGAAATACGAGCAGTACTTC.

V is TRBV19 and J is TRBJ1-6, with D tentatively TRBD1 (6 bases). Deletions cut 3 bases from V and 8 bases from J, with 17 bases between. The V gene's germline CDR1 is LNHDA and CDR2 SQIVND (reference sequence). CDR3 size: 16 residues. The CDR3 DNA follows: TGTGCCAGTAGTATCGCCGGGGGGCTCCTCGATTCACCCCTCCACTTT. Encoded protein: CASSIAGGLLDSPLHF.

The gene calls are TRBV12-3 or TRBV12-4 and TRBJ1-1, with a tentative D call TRBD1 (5 bases). This CDR3 is 13 amino acids long. V lost 2 bases, J lost 4 bases, and 8 bases lay in between. CDR3 protein: CASSLMGGTEAFF. The CDR3 nucleotides are TGTGCCAGCAGTTTAATGGGGGGCACTGAAGCTTTCTTT.

This chain links TRBV20-1 with TRBJ2-7, with D possibly TRBD1 on 5 matching bases. CDR1 DFQATT and CDR2 SNEGSKA come from the germline V gene (reference sequence). V dropped 7 bases and J dropped 2 bases, with 9 bases sitting between them. The CDR3 spans 11 residues. For the CDR3, the DNA is TGCAGTGTAGACAGCGCCTACGAGCAGTACTTC. As protein: CSVDSAYEQYF.

V gene TRBV9 combines with J gene TRBJ2-3; 8 bases are a match to TRBD2. From germline, CDR1 is SGDLS and CDR2 YYNGEE. The V gene end was trimmed by 0 bases and the J gene end by 2 bases; junction bases not matched to a gene: 5. The CDR3 is 16 amino acids. CDR3 amino acids: CASSVGASGYTDTQYF. The CDR3 nucleotides are TGTGCCAGCAGCGTAGGGGCTAGCGGGTACACAGATACGCAGTATTTT.

This clone was seen more than once but under ten times. This rearrangement joins TRBV12-5 to TRBJ1-5; D uncertain. V lost 4 bases and J lost 4, with 5 bases in between. CDR1 is LGHNT, CDR2 FRNRAP, per germline. This CDR3 spans 12 amino acids. CDR3 coding DNA: TGTGCTAGTGGTTCAGCAAATCAGCCCCAGCATTTT. Translating it yields CASGSANQPQHF.

The chain links TRBV2 to TRBJ2-1; 9 bases align to TRBD2. Germline values: CDR1 SNHLY, CDR2 FYNNEI. With V trimmed by 8 bases and J by 6 bases, 11 bases remained unmatched. There are 15 residues in the CDR3. The CDR3 coding sequence is TGTGCCAGCGGATCCAGCGGGAGGAGCGGCAATGAGCAGTTCTTC. It specifies CASGSSGRSGNEQFF. Together with reference TRBV2 and TRBJ2-1, the CDR3 gives the full variable domain: EPEVTQTPSHQVTQMGQEVILRCVPISNHLYFYWYRQILGQKVEFLVSFYNNEISEKSEIFDDQFSVERPDGSNFTLKIRSTKLEDSAMYFCASGSSGRSGNEQFFGPGTRLTVL.

The CDR3 nucleotides read TGTGCCAGCACTGGGGGGGCTCGGGACACTGAAGCTTTCTTT. Translated: CASTGGARDTEAFF. The V gene is TRBV2, the J gene TRBJ1-1; D is possibly TRBD1 (6 bases). The CDR3 runs to 14 residues. Trimming left V 7 bases short and J 3 bases short, with 15 bases between. CDR1 SNHLY and CDR2 FYNNEI come from the germline V gene.

The chain joins TRBV5-1 to TRBJ2-5; 9 bases are a match to TRBD1. After removal of 4 bases from V and 5 bases from J, the junction contained 6 bases not matched to a gene. Germline V lookup: CDR1 SGHRS, CDR2 YFSETQ. The CDR3 is made up of 14 amino acids. The CDR3 loop reads CASSTTGGAETQYF. CDR3 DNA: TGCGCCAGCAGCACTACAGGGGGCGCGGAGACCCAGTACTTC. Variable domain in full (rest from reference TRBV5-1 and TRBJ2-5): KAGVTQTPRYLIKTRGQQVTLSCSPISGHRSVSWYQQTPGQGLQFLFEYFSETQRNKGNFPGRFSGRQFSNSRSEMNVSTLELGDSALYLCASSTTGGAETQYFGPGTRLLVL.

The V gene is TRBV7-9, the J gene TRBJ2-3; D unclear. CDR3 size: 14 residues. Germline V CDR1 and CDR2: SEHNR, FQNEAQ (reference sequence). V lost 1 base and J 6 bases, leaving 11 bases between the germline ends. The CDR3 spells CASSLEELTDTQYF. The CDR3, as DNA: TGTGCCAGCAGCTTAGAGGAGCTTACGGATACGCAGTATTTT.

This chain connects TRBV5-5 to TRBJ1-6, with D unresolved. The germline V gene has CDR1 SGHKS and CDR2 YYEKEE (reference sequence). Trimming took 4 bases from V and 8 from J, leaving 4 bases between them. The CDR3 extends over 11 amino acids. The CDR3 DNA sequence: TGTGCCAGCAGCGATTATTCACCCCTCCACTTT. It yields the protein CASSDYSPLHF.

The chain combines TRBV6-5 with TRBJ2-2, with D maybe TRBD2 (5 bases). Between the trimmed V and J ends, which lost 8 bases and 6 bases, there was a span of 10 bases. The length of the CDR3 is 12 residues. CDR1 and CDR2 (germline): MNHEY, SVGAGI. The chain's CDR3 is CASGRGSGELFF. Here the CDR3 DNA reads TGTGCCAGCGGGAGAGGGTCCGGGGAGCTGTTTTTT.

This clone was detected a few times. The same CDR3 arises from other DNA sequences in this sample as well. This chain uses TRBV19 with TRBJ1-5; 10 nucleotides match TRBD1. Germline V lookup: CDR1 LNHDA, CDR2 SQIVND (reference sequence). After removal of 5 bases from V and 2 bases from J, the junction contained 0 bases not matched to a gene. CDR3 size: 14 residues. Written as DNA, the CDR3 is TGTGCCAGTAGTGGGACAGGGGGCAATCAGCCCCAGCATTTT. This codes for CASSGTGGNQPQHF.

The chain recombines TRBV9 with TRBJ1-3; D remains ambiguous. The CDR3 spans 13 residues. Deletions cut 4 bases from V and 0 bases from J, with 5 bases between. Germline V lookup: CDR1 SGDLS, CDR2 YYNGEE. CDR3 DNA sequence: TGTGCCAGCAGCCCGCCCTCTGGAAACACCATATATTTT. Translated, it gives CASSPPSGNTIYF.

The chain uses TRBV2 and TRBJ1-2, with a tentative D call TRBD1 (5 bases). Germline lookup yields CDR1 SNHLY and CDR2 FYNNEI. V was trimmed by 4 bases and J by 1 base, leaving 10 bases between them. This CDR3 spans 14 amino acids. Written as DNA, the CDR3 is TGTGCCAGCAGTGGATCACAGGTTAACTATGGCTACACCTTC. Amino acids: CASSGSQVNYGYTF.

This chain uses TRBV3-1 (or the pseudogene TRBV3-2) with TRBJ2-5; D is perhaps TRBD2 (6 bases). The CDR3 totals 19 residues. CDR1 is LGHDT, CDR2 YNNKEL, per germline (reference sequence). V was clipped by 3 bases and J by 1 base, with 24 bases between them. Written as DNA, the CDR3 is TGTGCCAGCAGCCATCAGGATCCTCGACTAGTGGGAAGCCAAGAGACCCAGTACTTC. Translation: CASSHQDPRLVGSQETQYF.

This rearrangement joins TRBV7-9 to TRBJ2-6; D uncertain. The germline CDR1 and CDR2 sequences are SEHNR and FQNEAQ (reference sequence). The V and J ends lost 2 bases and 3 bases respectively, with 8 bases between them. The CDR3 loop spans 15 amino acids. The CDR3: CASSLLRYGANVLTF. CDR3 DNA: TGTGCCAGCAGCTTACTAAGGTATGGGGCCAACGTCCTGACTTTC.

The V gene is TRBV5-4, the J gene TRBJ2-1; 14 bases fit TRBD2. The CDR3 spans 16 residues. Germline loops: CDR1 SGHNT, CDR2 YYREEE (reference sequence). J was trimmed by 4 bases and V by 4 bases; bases with no gene match: 4. CDR3 sequence reads: CASSPGLAGGYNEQFF. The DNA for the CDR3 is TGTGCCAGCAGCCCCGGACTAGCGGGGGGTTACAATGAGCAGTTCTTC.

This chain joins TRBV5-1 and TRBJ2-4, with 7 bases identical to TRBD1. The CDR3 runs to 16 residues. V trimming: 1 base; J trimming: 0 bases; junction bases outside the gene matches: 4. CDR1 and CDR2 (germline): SGHRS, YFSETQ. DNA for the CDR3: TGCGCCAGCAGCTTGTGGGACAGCCTAGCCAAAAACATTCAGTACTTC. Translating gives CASSLWDSLAKNIQYF.

Here the CDR3 DNA reads TGTGCCAGCAGGAAGATTGGAGCCTATGGCTACACCTTC. Translation gives CASRKIGAYGYTF. The chain recombines TRBV12-3 or TRBV12-4 with TRBJ1-2, with D uncertain. V was clipped by 6 bases and J by 4 bases, with 12 bases between them. The CDR3 is 13 amino acids.